The clone carrying this TCR beta chain was observed a handful of times. Its specificity is not known. The CDR3 is 12 amino acids. V was cut by 0 bases and J by 5 bases, with 6 bases left in between. Per germline, CDR1 SGHRS and CDR2 YFSETQ. The cDNA was produced through 5'RACE with 10-nucleotide random UMIs. One entry per CDR3 protein, called by TCRdb with MiXCR from the 5' RACE reads. The table includes roughly 52,000 distinct CDR3 sequences, about 4.2% detected once. This record belongs to a study of neurological immune-mediated disorders. Study-wide results and caveats: Patients with HTLV-1-associated myelopathy showed the most TCR clonal expansion. Those with multiple sclerosis showed the least, falling below healthy controls. Sharing of CDR3 amino acid sequences among expanded clones across subjects was absent, suggesting private repertoires in all groups. The repertoires of 18 of 34 multiple sclerosis patients fell into one related-CDR3 cluster (a possible signature) under phylogenetic grouping.

The sequencing sample was made of CD4+ T cells from blood. This TCR derives from a woman aged 40 to 50 with multiple sclerosis. V gene TRBV5-1 combines with J gene TRBJ2-7; TRBD2 might be the D (5 bases). As DNA, the CDR3 is TGCGCCAGCAGCTTGGCCGGGAACGAGCAGTACTTC. Its protein is CASSLAGNEQYF. Full variable domain (remainder filled in from reference TRBV5-1 and TRBJ2-7): KAGVTQTPRYLIKTRGQQVTLSCSPISGHRSVSWYQQTPGQGLQFLFEYFSETQRNKGNFPGRFSGRQFSNSRSEMNVSTLELGDSALYLCASSLAGNEQYFGPGTRLTVT.